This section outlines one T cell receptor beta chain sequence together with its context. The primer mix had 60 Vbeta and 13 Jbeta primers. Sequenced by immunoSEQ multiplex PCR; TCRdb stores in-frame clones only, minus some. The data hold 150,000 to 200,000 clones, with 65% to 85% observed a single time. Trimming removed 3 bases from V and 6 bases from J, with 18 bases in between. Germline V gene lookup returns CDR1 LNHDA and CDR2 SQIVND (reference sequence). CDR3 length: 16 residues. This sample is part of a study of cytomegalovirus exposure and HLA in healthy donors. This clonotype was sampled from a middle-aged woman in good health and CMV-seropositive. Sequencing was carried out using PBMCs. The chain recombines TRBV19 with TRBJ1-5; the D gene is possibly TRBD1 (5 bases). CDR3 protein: CASSINGREVAQPQHF. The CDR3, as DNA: TGTGCCAGTAGTATTAACGGCAGGGAGGTTGCTCAGCCCCAGCATTTT.